A single count supports the clone carrying this TCR beta chain. The antigen remains undetermined. Trimming at V came to 1 base and at J to 7 bases, leaving 4 bases not matched to a gene. Germline assignment: CDR1 MDHEN and CDR2 SYDVKM. CDR3 length equals 15 residues. This record comes from a study of cytomegalovirus exposure and HLA in healthy donors. With 60 Vbeta and 13 Jbeta primers, the PCR was carried out. TCRdb's table, derived via immunoSEQ multiplex PCR, lists solely in-frame clones and lacks some. The sample has some 150,000 clones, approximately 81% seen once. General observations from the study: The listing of 150 or so TCR beta chains classed them as cytomegalovirus-associated. Rare TCR sequences predominated, though certain public TCRs were found in many donors.

The gene calls are TRBV28 and TRBJ2-2; 9 positions match TRBD1. Specimen: PBMCs. The receptor was derived from a woman in her 50s in good health and CMV-seronegative. CDR3 nucleotides: TGTGCCAGCAGTTTATTTACAGGGGGCATCGGGGAGCTGTTTTTT. Translating it yields CASSLFTGGIGELFF.